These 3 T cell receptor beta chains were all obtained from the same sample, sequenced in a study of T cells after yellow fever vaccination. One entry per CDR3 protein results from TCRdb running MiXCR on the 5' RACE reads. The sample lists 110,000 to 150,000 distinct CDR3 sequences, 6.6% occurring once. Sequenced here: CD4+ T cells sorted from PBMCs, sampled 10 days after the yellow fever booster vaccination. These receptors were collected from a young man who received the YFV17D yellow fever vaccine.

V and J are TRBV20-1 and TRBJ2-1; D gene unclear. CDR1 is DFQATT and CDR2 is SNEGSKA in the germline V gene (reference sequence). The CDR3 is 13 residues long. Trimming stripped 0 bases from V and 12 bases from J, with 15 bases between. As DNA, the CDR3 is TGCAGTGCTAGAGATCCCGTCGGTCCAACGCAGTTCTTC. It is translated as CSARDPVGPTQFF.

The CDR3 loop is CASRVAGGKDTQYF. The CDR3 nucleotides are TGTGCCAGCAGAGTAGCGGGAGGAAAAGATACGCAGTATTTT. V is TRBV6-1 and J is TRBJ2-3, with 10 positions matching TRBD2. This CDR3 is 14 amino acids long. V lost 6 bases to trimming and J lost 5 bases; unmatched junction nucleotides: 5. The germline V gene encodes CDR1 MNHNS and CDR2 SASEGT.

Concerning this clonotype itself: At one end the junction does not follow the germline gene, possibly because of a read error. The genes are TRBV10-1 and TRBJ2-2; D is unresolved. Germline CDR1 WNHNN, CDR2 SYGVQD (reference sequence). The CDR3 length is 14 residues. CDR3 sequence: CASSDRSNTGELFF. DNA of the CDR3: TGCGCCAGCAGTGACCGGTCGAATACCGGGGAGCTGTTTTTT.